This T cell receptor (beta chain) appears in the sequencing data of a study of T-cell memory formation after mild COVID-19. About the study: Most TCR clusters belonged to a single donor.

Each CDR3 protein gets one entry after TCRdb re-called the 5' RACE reads with MiXCR. The profile shows about 350,000 distinct CDR3 sequences, around 15% of them singletons. Study-level points and caveats: Second-wave clones reaching peak frequency on day 37 lacked confirmed SARS-CoV-2 specificity. Clones which contracted sat mainly in CM and EM if CD4+, and in EMRA if CD8+.

In this sample, this clonotype turned up many times. Its specificity is unknown. Germline CDR1 and CDR2: SQVTM and ANQGSEA. The CDR3 extends over 12 amino acids. Trimming took 6 bases from V and 9 from J; bases not matched to a gene: 8. Sequences were obtained from PBMCs or a T cell subset sorted from them (not recorded which). The chain recombines TRBV29-1 with TRBJ2-1, with 7 bases identical to TRBD1. The TCR originated in a man between 18 and 35 years old who had mild COVID-19 (a few samples of this study predate the infection). Cell type and time point are not known. The CDR3, as DNA: TGCAGCGTCGGACAGGCGAGGGGTGAGCAGTTCTTC. As protein: CSVGQARGEQFF.